The T cell receptor beta chain under discussion was sequenced for a study of breast tumors, draining lymph nodes, adjacent tissues. The table lists this clonotype with a few counts. The antigen is unknown. TCRdb re-called the multiplex PCR reads with MiXCR, one entry per CDR3 protein. This table holds under 150,000 distinct CDR3 sequences, 20% to 25% found once. Axillary draining lymph nodes of breast cancer patients supplied the node samples. Study results and caveats: Compared with basal-like, luminal-like tumors shared significantly more repertoire with nontumor tissue. Data fit most tumor T cells coming from lymph node, expanding in tumor. Tumor TCR diversity was below lymph nodes but above nontumor tissue.

This TCR was sampled from a female donor with breast cancer. Some clones in this sample may be carry-over from other donors' samples. The sequencing input was axillary lymph node tissue.

The CDR3 nucleotides read TGTGCCAGCAGTTTAGCCGCGGGATACACCGGGGAGCTGTTTTTT. This sequence encodes CASSLAAGYTGELFF. The chain links TRBV28 to TRBJ2-2; D perhaps matches TRBD2 (6 bases). CDR3 size: 15 residues. The germline V and J ends were trimmed by 2 bases and 3 bases, with 10 bases remaining between them. Germline CDR1 and CDR2: MDHEN and SYDVKM. The full variable domain, rest sourced from reference TRBV28 and TRBJ2-2, is DVKVTQSSRYLVKRTGEKVFLECVQDMDHENMFWYRQDPGLGLRLIYFSYDVKMKEKGDIPEGYSVSREKKERFSLILESASTNQTSMYLCASSLAAGYTGELFFGEGSRLTVL.